The source of this T cell receptor beta chain is a study of blood T cell repertoires in COVID-19. The V and J ends lost 4 bases and 4 bases respectively, with 11 bases between them. The CDR3 sequence is 14 residues long. CDR1 and CDR2 from the germline V gene are SGDLS and YYNGEE. As handled by the study authors: For nucleated cells, counts were estimated from reference gene primer amplification. The data were produced by immunoSEQ multiplex PCR, yet TCRdb's version contains in-frame clones alone and is incomplete. The V and J calls and clone size come from that table; D and trimming were worked out from the DNA. The repertoire holds 310,000 or so clones, with roughly 86% as singletons.

Sequenced material: peripheral blood. The V gene is TRBV9, the J gene TRBJ2-2; the D gene is possibly TRBD1 (6 bases). This receptor was taken from a woman aged 45-60 years with acute or convalescent COVID-19. The CDR3 DNA reads as TGTGCCAGCAGCCCACAGGGTGGCACCGGGGAGCTGTTTTTT. It yields the protein CASSPQGGTGELFF.